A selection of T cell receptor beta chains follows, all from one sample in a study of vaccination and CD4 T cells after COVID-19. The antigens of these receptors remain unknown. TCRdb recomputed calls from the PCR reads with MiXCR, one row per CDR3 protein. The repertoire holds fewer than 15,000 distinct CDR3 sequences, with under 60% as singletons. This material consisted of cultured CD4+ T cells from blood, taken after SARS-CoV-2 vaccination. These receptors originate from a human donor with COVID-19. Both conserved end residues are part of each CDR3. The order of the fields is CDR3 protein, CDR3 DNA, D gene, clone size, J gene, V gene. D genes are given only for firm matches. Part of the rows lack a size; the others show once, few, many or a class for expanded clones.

CDRKANPTGELFF | TGTGACAGAAAGGCAAACCCCACCGGGGAGCTGTTTTTT | NA | NA | TRBJ2-2 | TRBV5-3
CASSEARQYNSPLHF | TGCGCCAGCAGTGAAGCCAGACAATATAATTCACCCCTCCACTTT | NA | NA | TRBJ1-6 | TRBV10-2
CASSIPSGGLTYNEQFF | TGTGCCAGTAGTATCCCCAGCGGGGGCCTCACCTACAATGAGCAGTTCTTC | TRBD2 | few | TRBJ2-1 | TRBV19
CASSGRGRGEYGYTF | TGTGCCAGCAGTGGACGAGGAAGGGGGGAGTATGGCTACACCTTC | NA | NA | TRBJ1-2 | TRBV25-1
CASSESPGGAQAFF | TGCGCCAGCAGTGAGTCTCCAGGGGGTGCGCAAGCTTTCTTT | TRBD1 | NA | TRBJ1-1 | TRBV10-1
CASSVKQGNTEAFF | TGTGCCAGCAGCGTAAAACAGGGGAACACTGAAGCTTTCTTT | NA | NA | TRBJ1-1 | TRBV9
CASSPAGGGPGTQYF | TGTGCCAGCAGCCCAGCGGGCGGGGGACCAGGGACCCAGTACTTC | TRBD2 | few | TRBJ2-5 | TRBV7-3
CASSPDGGTIYF | TGTGCCAGCTCACCGGACGGTGGGACCATATATTTT | NA | NA | TRBJ1-3 | TRBV18
CATSAPGTYEQYF | TGTGCCACCAGCGCCCCCGGGACCTACGAGCAGTACTTC | NA | NA | TRBJ2-7 | TRBV24-1
CASSILSDSGNQPQHF | TGTGCCAGTAGTATACTATCGGACAGCGGCAATCAGCCCCAGCATTTT | NA | NA | TRBJ1-5 | TRBV19
CASSVDSGNTIYF | TGCGCCAGCAGCGTAGACTCTGGAAACACCATATATTTT | NA | NA | TRBJ1-3 | TRBV5-1
CASSYPTAVEGSQHF | TGTGCCAGCAGCTACCCCACAGCGGTCGAGGGGTCCCAGCATTTT | NA | NA | TRBJ1-5 | TRBV6-5
CASSSHNTGELFF | TGTGCCAGCAGTTCGCATAACACCGGGGAGCTGTTTTTT | NA | NA | TRBJ2-2 | TRBV6-5
CASSETMGWGSYEQYF | TGTGCCAGCAGTGAAACGATGGGTTGGGGGTCCTACGAGCAGTACTTC | NA | NA | TRBJ2-7 | TRBV6-1
CASSNGRQGPLDDYGYTF | TGTGCCAGCAGTAATGGACGCCAGGGACCGCTGGACGACTATGGCTACACCTTC | NA | few | TRBJ1-2 | TRBV6-2/TRBV6-3
CASSYWGRRNEQFF | TGTGCCAGCAGTTATTGGGGGAGGAGGAATGAGCAGTTCTTC | NA | few | TRBJ2-1 | TRBV6-5
CASSPAGGTETQYF | TGTGCCAGCTCCCCTGCGGGGGGGACTGAGACCCAGTACTTC | TRBD2 | NA | TRBJ2-5 | TRBV18
CSAWTSGGAQETQYF | TGCAGTGCCTGGACTAGCGGGGGGGCCCAAGAGACCCAGTACTTC | TRBD2 | few | TRBJ2-5 | TRBV20-1
CASSLTSTEETQYF | TGCGCCAGCAGCCTAACTTCGACAGAAGAGACCCAGTACTTC | NA | NA | TRBJ2-5 | TRBV5-1
CSARRDTSGNTIYF | TGCAGTGCACGGCGGGACACCTCTGGAAACACCATATATTTT | NA | NA | TRBJ1-3 | TRBV20-1
CASRGGFMASYEQYF | TGTGCCAGCAGGGGGGGGTTCATGGCCTCCTACGAGCAGTACTTC | TRBD2 | NA | TRBJ2-7 | TRBV25-1
CASSPKGARGEKLFF | TGTGCCAGCAGTCCCAAGGGGGCCAGAGGGGAAAAACTGTTTTTT | TRBD1 | NA | TRBJ1-4 | TRBV28
CASSEGRLAGGSYNEQFF | TGTGCCAGCAGTGAAGGGAGACTAGCGGGGGGGTCCTACAATGAGCAGTTCTTC | TRBD2 | NA | TRBJ2-1 | TRBV25-1
CSARSSEGLVVEQYF | TGCAGTGCTAGGTCTAGCGAGGGACTGGTGGTCGAGCAGTACTTC | NA | NA | TRBJ2-7 | TRBV20-1
CASSTGGDYGYTF | TGTGCCAGCAGCACGGGGGGCGACTATGGCTACACCTTC | NA | few | TRBJ1-2 | TRBV6-1
CSAAHRVGPTDTQYF | TGCAGTGCTGCACACAGGGTTGGCCCCACAGATACGCAGTATTTT | NA | NA | TRBJ2-3 | TRBV20-1
CASSFGDAANTEAFF | TGCGCCAGCAGCTTTGGAGACGCAGCGAACACTGAAGCTTTCTTT | NA | NA | TRBJ1-1 | TRBV5-1
CASTGIGEQYF | TGTGCCAGCACCGGCATCGGAGAGCAGTACTTC | NA | few | TRBJ2-7 | TRBV6-1
CSARTWEDYGYTF | TGCAGTGCCAGGACATGGGAGGACTATGGCTACACCTTC | NA | NA | TRBJ1-2 | TRBV20-1
CSARDPGGVKTQYF | TGCAGTGCTAGAGATCCTGGCGGGGTGAAGACCCAGTACTTC | NA | few | TRBJ2-5 | TRBV20-1
CASSPSGQGAVTEAFF | TGTGCCAGCAGCCCCTCAGGACAGGGGGCGGTTACTGAAGCTTTCTTT | TRBD1 | NA | TRBJ1-1 | TRBV28
CSAPAGGPGEETQYF | TGCAGTGCCCCGGCTGGGGGGCCTGGGGAAGAGACCCAGTACTTC | NA | few | TRBJ2-5 | TRBV20-1
CASSPLQGALVYSNQPQHF | TGTGCCAGCAGCCCATTACAGGGGGCCTTAGTTTATAGCAATCAGCCCCAGCATTTT | TRBD1 | once | TRBJ1-5 | TRBV28
CATSDLGPPTGGLFF | TGTGCCACCAGTGATTTGGGCCCTCCCACCGGGGGGCTGTTTTTT | NA | NA | TRBJ2-2 | TRBV24-1
CASSKVSRDYGYTF | TGTGCCAGCAGCAAAGTTTCCAGGGACTATGGCTACACCTTC | NA | NA | TRBJ1-2 | TRBV21-1
CASSYWGQGDTEAFF | TGTGCCAGCAGTTACTGGGGACAGGGAGATACTGAAGCTTTCTTT | TRBD1 | once | TRBJ1-1 | TRBV6-2/TRBV6-3
CASSYTVARSNTEAFF | TGTGCCAGCAGTTACACCGTCGCCCGGTCGAACACTGAAGCTTTCTTT | NA | NA | TRBJ1-1 | TRBV6-5
CASSLWLGQGINQPQHF | TGTGCCAGCAGTTTATGGTTGGGACAGGGGATCAATCAGCCCCAGCATTTT | TRBD1 | NA | TRBJ1-5 | TRBV28
CASSSLRRQGGEQYF | TGTGCCAGCAGTTCCCTCAGGAGGCAGGGCGGGGAGCAGTACTTC | NA | NA | TRBJ2-7 | TRBV28
CASTRGQGASYTF | TGTGCCAGCACCAGGGGACAGGGGGCGAGCTACACCTTC | TRBD1 | NA | TRBJ1-2 | TRBV6-1
CASTSRRGGRHEQYF | TGTGCCAGCACCTCCCGCAGAGGTGGTAGGCACGAGCAGTACTTC | NA | few | TRBJ2-7 | TRBV6-1
CASSYGREGTEAFF | TGTGCCAGCAGTTACGGCAGGGAGGGCACTGAAGCTTTCTTT | NA | NA | TRBJ1-1 | TRBV28
CKALSGNTIYF | TGCAAGGCTCTCTCTGGAAACACCATATATTTT | NA | NA | TRBJ1-3 | TRBV20-1
CASSTGGAGGELFF | TGTGCTAGCAGTACAGGGGGCGCGGGCGGGGAGCTGTTTTTT | TRBD1 | NA | TRBJ2-2 | TRBV7-7
CASSSPRGNYGYTF | TGTGCCAGCAGCTCCCCCCGTGGTAACTATGGCTACACCTTC | NA | NA | TRBJ1-2 | TRBV5-4
CASSERDRPNSPLHF | TGTGCCAGCAGTGAAAGGGACAGACCCAATTCACCCCTCCACTTT | TRBD1 | few | TRBJ1-6 | TRBV12-3/TRBV12-4
CASSPRGGGTDTQYF | TGTGCCAGCAGCCCCAGGGGGGGCGGCACAGATACGCAGTATTTT | NA | few | TRBJ2-3 | TRBV7-2
CSARPRLGSQETQYF | TGCAGTGCTAGACCCCGGCTGGGCAGTCAAGAGACCCAGTACTTC | NA | NA | TRBJ2-5 | TRBV20-1
CSASPALMMNTEAFF | TGCAGTGCCAGCCCTGCTCTTATGATGAACACTGAAGCTTTCTTT | NA | NA | TRBJ1-1 | TRBV20-1
CASSHRDGNTGELFF | TGTGCCAGCAGCCACCGGGACGGGAACACCGGGGAGCTGTTTTTT | NA | NA | TRBJ2-2 | TRBV7-2
CASSPDRGLNTEAFF | TGTGCCAGCAGCCCGGACAGGGGGCTGAACACTGAAGCTTTCTTT | TRBD1 | NA | TRBJ1-1 | TRBV7-9
CASSFGGEETQYF | TGTGCCAGCAGCTTTGGCGGGGAAGAGACCCAGTACTTC | NA | NA | TRBJ2-5 | TRBV11-3
CATSPSLRETQYF | TGTGCCACCAGTCCGTCCCTAAGGGAGACCCAGTACTTC | NA | NA | TRBJ2-5 | TRBV15
CASSVDALYNSPLHF | TGTGCCAGCAGCGTCGACGCCCTTTATAATTCACCCCTCCACTTT | NA | few | TRBJ1-6 | TRBV5-4
CATSQGAGPGYGYTF | TGTGCCACCAGCCAAGGGGCAGGACCTGGCTATGGCTACACCTTC | NA | few | TRBJ1-2 | TRBV15
CASSADPFPHRRYGYTF | TGTGCCAGCAGTGCCGATCCGTTCCCCCACCGGCGTTATGGCTACACCTTC | NA | NA | TRBJ1-2 | TRBV6-4
CASKPFGGGAESAKNIQYF | TGTGCCAGCAAGCCGTTCGGCGGGGGGGCCGAGTCGGCCAAAAACATTCAGTACTTC | TRBD2 | NA | TRBJ2-4 | TRBV7-2
CASSQDHGANEQFF | TGTGCCAGCAGCCAAGATCACGGGGCCAATGAGCAGTTCTTC | NA | few | TRBJ2-1 | TRBV14
CASRDSGGQNIQYF | TGTGCCAGCAGAGACTCGGGCGGACAAAACATTCAGTACTTC | NA | NA | TRBJ2-4 | TRBV2